These 5 T cell receptor beta chains share one sample of origin, sequenced in a study of shared T cell receptors in the human thymus. Sequencing used immunoSEQ multiplex PCR; TCRdb keeps in-frame clones, though not all of them. Of hundreds of thousands of clones listed, 75% to 85% are singletons. This sample was also put to use in a study of human thymus T cells.

The sample consisted of thymocytes. The receptors stem from a boy younger than two with a congenital heart defect.

The genes are TRBV6-1 and TRBJ2-7; D might be TRBD2 (6 bases). Germline V CDR1 and CDR2: MNHNS, SASEGT. The CDR3 is 14 residues long. Trimming cost V 6 bases and J 2 bases, with 14 bases left between them. The CDR3 region is CASRAAGTTYEQYF. In nucleotides, the CDR3 is TGTGCCAGCAGGGCCGCGGGAACGACCTACGAGCAGTACTTC.

V gene TRBV14 combines with J gene TRBJ1-4; 9 bases agree with TRBD1. The J segment lost 6 bases and the V segment lost 4 bases, leaving 6 bases of the junction unmatched. Germline loops: CDR1 SGHDN, CDR2 FVKESK. The CDR3 totals 15 residues. CDR3 nucleotides: TGTGCCAGCAGCCTACAGGGGGCCTTCGATGAAAAACTGTTTTTT. Its translation is CASSLQGAFDEKLFF. Together with reference TRBV14 and TRBJ1-4, the CDR3 gives the full variable domain: EAGVTQFPSHSVIEKGQTVTLRCDPISGHDNLYWYRRVMGKEIKFLLHFVKESKQDESGMPNNRFLAERTGGTYSTLKVQPAELEDSGVYFCASSLQGAFDEKLFFGSGTQLSVL.

This clone was seen a handful of times. The chain carries TRBV19 and TRBJ1-4; D not resolved. The CDR3 has 13 amino acids. Trimming shortened V by 6 bases and J by 0 bases, and 5 bases separated the two germline ends. Looked up from germline, CDR1 is LNHDA and CDR2 is SQIVND (reference sequence). CDR3 DNA sequence: TGTGCCAGTAGCTGTACAACTAATGAAAAACTGTTTTTT. Residues: CASSCTTNEKLFF.

This chain joins TRBV27 and TRBJ1-1; possibly TRBD1 for D (6 bases). Per germline, CDR1 MNHEY and CDR2 SMNVEV (reference sequence). V was clipped by 9 bases and J by 5 bases, with 16 bases between them. The CDR3 is 13 residues long. The DNA of the CDR3 is TGTGCCAGTTCATTTTCAGGGGAGACTGAAGCTTTCTTT. As protein: CASSFSGETEAFF.

V and J are TRBV5-1 and TRBJ2-3; no firm D call. The CDR3 covers 11 residues. Trimming took off 1 base at V and 7 bases at J, with 4 bases between the two ends. Germline CDR1 SGHRS, CDR2 YFSETQ. The CDR3 nucleotides are TGCGCCAGCAGCTTGTCTAATACGCAGTATTTT. This gives the protein CASSLSNTQYF.